Shown below are 21 T cell receptor beta chains from a single sample sequenced in a study of blood T cell repertoires in COVID-19. Generated by immunoSEQ multiplex PCR, the TCRdb table keeps only in-frame clones and is missing some. Here the sample spans a few hundred thousand clones, 70% to 90% being singletons. Sequences were obtained from peripheral blood. The receptors derive from a woman in her sixties with acute or convalescent COVID-19.

Note on this clone: This same CDR3 is encoded by further DNA sequences in the sample. The rearrangement joins TRBV3-1 (or the pseudogene TRBV3-2) to TRBJ2-2, with D hard to call. Germline V CDR1 and CDR2: LGHDT, YNNKEL (reference sequence). The CDR3 sequence is 13 residues long. V gave up 1 base and J gave up 5 bases, with 5 bases separating them. This chain's CDR3 is CASSQVRTGELFF. Written as DNA, the CDR3 is TGTGCCAGCAGCCAAGTTCGGACCGGGGAGCTGTTTTTT.

The chain combines TRBV14 with TRBJ2-7; D might be TRBD1 (5 bases). This CDR3 is 18 amino acids long. Germline V CDR1 and CDR2: SGHDN, FVKESK. Trimming left V 1 base short and J 2 bases short, with 21 bases between. In DNA form, the CDR3 reads TGTGCCAGCAGCCAAGTTCCGACAGTTTTGGGTCATCCCTACGAGCAGTACTTC. It codes for CASSQVPTVLGHPYEQYF.

This chain joins TRBV4-3 and TRBJ2-5; TRBD2 matches 14 bases. CDR1 LGHNA and CDR2 YSLEER come from the germline V gene. There are 18 residues in the CDR3. The J segment lost 5 bases and the V segment lost 4 bases, leaving 12 bases of the junction unmatched. The CDR3 is CASSPGLAGGRGEETQYF. DNA of the CDR3: TGCGCCAGCAGCCCCGGACTAGCGGGGGGCCGGGGAGAGGAGACCCAGTACTTC.

This chain uses TRBV19 with TRBJ1-5, with 8 bases that match TRBD1. The CDR3 length is 16 residues. The V segment lost 10 bases and the J segment 1 base; nucleotides outside the gene matches: 12. Germline CDR1 reads LNHDA; CDR2 reads SQIVND (reference sequence). The chain's CDR3 is CATRSRGPTSNQPQHF. The CDR3 nucleotides are TGTGCCACCCGGAGCAGGGGGCCTACCAGCAATCAGCCCCAGCATTTT. The whole variable domain, remainder taken from reference TRBV19 and TRBJ1-5, is DGGITQSPKYLFRKEGQNVTLSCEQNLNHDAMYWYRQDPGQGLRLIYYSQIVNDFQKGDIAEGYSVSREKKESFPLTVTSAQKNPTAFYLCATRSRGPTSNQPQHFGDGTRLSIL.

The chain recombines TRBV11-2 with TRBJ2-1, with TRBD2 as a possible D gene (6 bases). This CDR3 is built from 15 residues. Trimming took 1 base from V and 5 from J, leaving 12 bases between them. Per the germline V gene, CDR1 is SGHAT and CDR2 is FQNNGV. This chain's CDR3 is CASSLGRDVHNEQFF. Written as DNA, the CDR3 is TGTGCCAGCAGCTTAGGGCGGGACGTACACAATGAGCAGTTCTTC.

The J gene is TRBJ2-5, the V gene TRBV24-1; TRBD2 aligns across 12 bases. The J segment lost 3 bases and the V segment lost 4 bases, leaving 2 bases of the junction unmatched. The CDR3 is made up of 15 amino acids. Germline lookup yields CDR1 KGHDR and CDR2 SFDVKD. CDR3 DNA sequence: TGTGCCACCAGTGAGCGACTAGCGGGAGAAGAGACCCAGTACTTC. Its protein is CATSERLAGEETQYF.

The DNA for the CDR3 is TGTGCCAGCGTTGAGACCACAGGCGGCTACACCTTC. Its protein is CASVETTGGYTF. The V gene is TRBV7-9, the J gene TRBJ1-2; D is possibly TRBD1 (5 bases). Deletions cut 8 bases from V and 8 bases from J, with 15 bases between. In germline, CDR1 is SEHNR, CDR2 FQNEAQ (reference sequence). This CDR3 has 12 amino acids.

This chain joins TRBV9 and TRBJ1-2; TRBD1 might be the D (5 bases). Trimming cost V 5 bases and J 3 bases, with 11 bases left between them. Germline CDR1 and CDR2: SGDLS and YYNGEE. This CDR3 region has 13 residues. CDR3 coding DNA: TGTGCCAGCAGGGACGGGGGAGACTATGGCTACACCTTC. Its protein is CASRDGGDYGYTF. Together with reference TRBV9 and TRBJ1-2, the CDR3 gives the full variable domain: DSGVTQTPKHLITATGQRVTLRCSPRSGDLSVYWYQQSLDQGLQFLIQYYNGEERAKGNILERFSAQQFPDLHSELNLSSLELGDSALYFCASRDGGDYGYTFGSGTRLTVV.

The rearrangement joins TRBV19 to TRBJ1-2; D not certain. The CDR3 is made up of 14 amino acids. The V end was cut by 5 bases, the J end by 2 bases, with 12 bases between. Germline V CDR1 and CDR2: LNHDA, SQIVND (reference sequence). In DNA form, the CDR3 reads TGTGCCAGTAGTTCCAGGATAATCAACTATGGCTACACCTTC. Its translation is CASSSRIINYGYTF.

The chain couples TRBV28 to TRBJ1-2, with a weak D call TRBD1 (5 bases). This CDR3 has 14 amino acids. Trimming removed 7 bases from V and 8 bases from J, with 20 bases in between. The germline CDR1 and CDR2 sequences are MDHEN and SYDVKM. CDR3 sequence: CASTRPGNIRGYTF. CDR3 bases: TGTGCCAGCACCCGTCCAGGGAATATTCGGGGCTACACCTTC.

This chain links TRBV5-1 with TRBJ2-7; D not certain. This CDR3 is 14 amino acids long. Trimming removed 0 bases at V and 2 bases at J, with 9 bases between. The germline V gene encodes CDR1 SGHRS and CDR2 YFSETQ. CDR3: CASSLGSATYEQYF. The CDR3 DNA is TGCGCCAGCAGCTTGGGCAGCGCTACCTACGAGCAGTACTTC. Full variable domain (outside the CDR3, taken from reference TRBV5-1 and TRBJ2-7): KAGVTQTPRYLIKTRGQQVTLSCSPISGHRSVSWYQQTPGQGLQFLFEYFSETQRNKGNFPGRFSGRQFSNSRSEMNVSTLELGDSALYLCASSLGSATYEQYFGPGTRLTVT.

The CDR3 nucleotides read TGTGCCAGCAGCTTAGGTGTTGGGGCTGTGGGGAACACTGAAGCTTTCTTT. Translation gives CASSLGVGAVGNTEAFF. The chain employs TRBV7-9 and TRBJ1-1; maybe TRBD1 (5 bases). V lost 1 base, J lost 1 base, and 16 bases lay in between. The CDR3 spans 17 residues. Germline V gives CDR1 SEHNR, CDR2 FQNEAQ (reference sequence).

The CDR3, as DNA: TGCGCCAGCAGCTTGACAGGACCTCAGCCCCAGCATTTT. Amino acids: CASSLTGPQPQHF. The rearrangement uses TRBV5-1 and TRBJ1-5; tentatively, D is TRBD1 (5 bases). Trimming left V 1 base short and J 6 bases short, with 8 bases between. The CDR3 has 13 amino acids. In germline, CDR1 is SGHRS, CDR2 YFSETQ.

The gene calls are TRBV7-9 and TRBJ2-7, with D possibly being TRBD1 (6 bases). The CDR3 runs 13 residues. The germline V gene has CDR1 SEHNR and CDR2 FQNEAQ (reference sequence). V lost 3 bases and J 2 bases, leaving 8 bases between the germline ends. The DNA for the CDR3 is TGTGCCAGCAGCTTCCCAGGGGCCTACGAGCAGTACTTC. Protein sequence: CASSFPGAYEQYF.

The CDR3 DNA is TGTGCCAGCAGTCTCACAGATACGCAGTATTTT. Translated, it gives CASSLTDTQYF. The V gene is TRBV2, the J gene TRBJ2-3; no clear D gene. CDR1 is SNHLY, CDR2 FYNNEI, per germline. Trimming cost V 5 bases and J 2 bases, with 2 bases left between them. The CDR3 contains 11 residues.

This clone was counted once. This rearrangement joins TRBV27 to TRBJ2-3; TRBD1 matches 10 bases. Germline V lookup: CDR1 MNHEY, CDR2 SMNVEV (reference sequence). The CDR3 sequence is 16 residues long. The junction had 6 bases not matched to a gene; V was cut back by 6 bases and J by 0 bases. The chain's CDR3 is CASRRTGGVSTDTQYF. The DNA of the CDR3 is TGTGCCAGCAGAAGGACAGGGGGAGTTAGCACAGATACGCAGTATTTT.

V gene TRBV5-1 combines with J gene TRBJ2-7, with 8 bases identical to TRBD2. The junction had 6 bases not matched to a gene; V was cut back by 0 bases and J by 4 bases. Germline-derived CDR1 and CDR2 are SGHRS and YFSETQ. The CDR3 contains 15 residues. The DNA of the CDR3 is TGCGCCAGCAGCTTGGTTAGCGGGACCACTTACGAGCAGTACTTC. Protein product: CASSLVSGTTYEQYF.

The genes are TRBV5-5 and TRBJ2-6; 8 bases match TRBD1. V lost 3 bases, J lost 0 bases, and 8 bases stayed unmatched. CDR3 length: 18 residues. Germline V gives CDR1 SGHKS, CDR2 YYEKEE (reference sequence). The CDR3 sequence is CASSWTGTSASGANVLTF. The CDR3 region has the DNA TGTGCCAGCAGCTGGACAGGGACATCCGCCTCTGGGGCCAACGTCCTGACTTTC.

The chain has TRBV6-2 or TRBV6-3 and TRBJ2-2; tentative D call: TRBD2 (6 bases). CDR3 length: 17 amino acids. V shed 5 bases and J shed 7 bases, with 23 bases lying between them. CDR1 MNHEY and CDR2 SVGEGT come from the germline V gene. CDR3 protein: CASSLINPGAAGGELFF. The CDR3 coding sequence is TGTGCCAGCAGTCTGATTAACCCGGGAGCGGCGGGCGGGGAGCTGTTTTTT.

The genes are TRBV2 and TRBJ1-2; TRBD1 matches 9 bases. J gave up 4 bases and V 9 bases, and 6 bases lay outside the gene matches. Germline V gene data show CDR1 as SNHLY and CDR2 as FYNNEI. The CDR3 covers 13 residues. CDR3 region: CASGQGMGYGYTF. In DNA form, the CDR3 reads TGTGCCAGTGGACAGGGGATGGGCTATGGCTACACCTTC.

The genes are TRBV15 and TRBJ2-1; 7 nucleotides agree with TRBD1. This CDR3 has 16 residues. The trim removed 1 base at V and 2 bases at J, leaving 5 bases unmatched. Germline V lookup: CDR1 LNHNV, CDR2 YYDKDF (reference sequence). Here the CDR3 DNA reads TGTGCCACCAGCAGAGGTATCAGGGGGACCTACAATGAGCAGTTCTTC. This sequence encodes CATSRGIRGTYNEQFF.